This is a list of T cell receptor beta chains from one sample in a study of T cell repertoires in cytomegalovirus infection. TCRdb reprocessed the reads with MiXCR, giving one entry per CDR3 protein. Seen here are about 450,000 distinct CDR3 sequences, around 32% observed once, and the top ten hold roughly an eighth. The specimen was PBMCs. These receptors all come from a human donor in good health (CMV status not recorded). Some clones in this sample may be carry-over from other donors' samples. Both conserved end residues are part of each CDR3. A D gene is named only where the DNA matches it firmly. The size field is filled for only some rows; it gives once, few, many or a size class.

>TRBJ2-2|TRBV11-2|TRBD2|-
CASSFRTSGGINTGELFF
TGTGCCAGCAGCTTCAGGACTAGCGGGGGGATAAACACCGGGGAGCTGTTTTTT
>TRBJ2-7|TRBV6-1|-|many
CASSERVDWGGLSSYEQYF
TGTGCCAGCAGTGAAAGGGTCGATTGGGGGGGCCTGAGCTCCTACGAGCAGTACTTC
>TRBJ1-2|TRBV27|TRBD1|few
CASRTGTGRNYGYTF
TGTGCCAGCAGGACCGGGACAGGGCGTAACTATGGCTACACCTTC
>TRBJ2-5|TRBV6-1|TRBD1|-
CASSDPGQGWSETQYF
TGTGCCAGCAGTGACCCGGGACAGGGGTGGTCGGAGACCCAGTACTTC
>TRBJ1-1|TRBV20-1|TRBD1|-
CSAGRQGNTEAFF
TGCAGTGCTGGCCGACAGGGGAACACTGAAGCTTTCTTT
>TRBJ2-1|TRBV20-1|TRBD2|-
CSARARQRGRNNEQFF
TGCAGTGCTAGAGCACGTCAGCGGGGCCGAAACAATGAGCAGTTCTTC
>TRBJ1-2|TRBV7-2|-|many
CASSLGGGQGHGYTF
TGTGCCAGCAGCTTAGGGGGGGGGCAGGGCCATGGCTACACCTTC
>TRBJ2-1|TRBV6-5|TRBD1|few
CASSWTGDYNEQFF
TGTGCCAGCAGTTGGACAGGGGATTACAATGAGCAGTTCTTC
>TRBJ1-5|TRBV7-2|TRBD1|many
CASSLDRGGEGQPQHF
TGTGCCAGCAGCTTAGACAGGGGGGGGGAGGGTCAGCCCCAGCATTTT
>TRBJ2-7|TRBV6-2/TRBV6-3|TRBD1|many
CASSETGGWGEQYF
TGTGCCAGCAGCGAGACAGGGGGTTGGGGCGAGCAGTACTTC
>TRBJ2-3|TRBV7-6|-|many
CASSLGADGTDTQYF
TGTGCCAGCAGCCTAGGGGCAGACGGAACAGATACGCAGTATTTT
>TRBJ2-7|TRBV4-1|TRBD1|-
CASSRLLPGQGTYEQYF
TGCGCCAGCAGCCGATTATTGCCGGGACAGGGGACCTACGAGCAGTACTTC
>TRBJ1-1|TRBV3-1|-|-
CASSHFPGTEAFF
TGTGCCAGCAGCCATTTCCCGGGCACTGAAGCTTTCTTT
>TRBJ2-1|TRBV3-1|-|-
CASSKDLVVGEQFF
TGTGCCAGCAGCAAAGACTTAGTTGTGGGTGAGCAGTTCTTC
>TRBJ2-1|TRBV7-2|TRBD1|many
CASSWGQGYNEQFF
TGTGCCAGCAGCTGGGGACAGGGGTACAATGAGCAGTTCTTC
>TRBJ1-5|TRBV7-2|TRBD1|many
CASGQGANQPQHF
TGTGCCAGCGGTCAGGGGGCTAATCAGCCCCAGCATTTT
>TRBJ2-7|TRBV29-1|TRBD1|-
CSALGQGGYEQYF
TGCAGCGCCCTGGGACAGGGGGGATACGAGCAGTACTTC
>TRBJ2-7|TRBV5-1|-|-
CASSLEVLTANPLGQYF
TGCGCCAGCAGCTTGGAAGTGTTGACTGCCAACCCGCTAGGGCAGTACTTC
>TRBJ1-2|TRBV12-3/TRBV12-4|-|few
CASSLAHGLYTF
TGTGCCAGCAGTTTAGCGCACGGGCTCTACACCTTC
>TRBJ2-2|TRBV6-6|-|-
CASSKPGANTGELFF
TGTGCCAGCAGTAAACCGGGTGCGAACACCGGGGAGCTGTTTTTT
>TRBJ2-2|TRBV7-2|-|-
CASSLEGLPGELFF
TGTGCCAGCAGCTTGGAAGGGTTACCCGGGGAGCTGTTTTTT
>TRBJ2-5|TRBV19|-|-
CASSISGSQETQYF
TGTGCCAGTAGTATCTCCGGGTCCCAAGAGACCCAGTACTTC
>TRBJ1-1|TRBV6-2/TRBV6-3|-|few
CASSYAGSHRKSSGANTEAFF
TGTGCCAGCAGTTACGCTGGGTCCCACAGGAAGTCTTCGGGTGCGAACACTGAAGCTTTCTTT
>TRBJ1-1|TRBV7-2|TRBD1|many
CASSFRDRGLVNTEAFF
TGTGCCAGCAGCTTCCGGGACAGGGGGTTGGTGAACACTGAAGCTTTCTTT
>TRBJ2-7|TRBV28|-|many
CASSLLGSSTNYEQYF
TGTGCCAGCAGTTTATTAGGTTCTTCGACTAACTACGAGCAGTACTTC
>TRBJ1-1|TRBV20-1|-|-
CSAPGQLNREAFF
TGCAGTGCTCCCGGCCAGTTGAATCGTGAAGCTTTCTTT
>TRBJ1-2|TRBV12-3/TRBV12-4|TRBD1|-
CASSQPPGQANGYTF
TGTGCCAGCAGTCAGCCTCCGGGACAGGCAAATGGCTACACCTTC
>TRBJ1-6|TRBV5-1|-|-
CASSSRPGLNNSPLHF
TGCGCCAGCAGCTCGAGACCCGGACTTAATAATTCACCCCTCCACTTT
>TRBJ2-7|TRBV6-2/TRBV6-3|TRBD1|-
CASSYFGQGPYEQYF
TGTGCCAGCAGTTACTTCGGACAGGGTCCGTACGAGCAGTACTTC
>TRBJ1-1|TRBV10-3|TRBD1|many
CAIREGQSNTEAFF
TGTGCCATCAGGGAGGGACAGTCGAACACTGAAGCTTTCTTT
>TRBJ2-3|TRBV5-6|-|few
CASSLTVDTQYF
TGTGCCAGCAGCTTGACCGTTGATACGCAGTATTTT
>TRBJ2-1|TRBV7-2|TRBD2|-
CASSLFSGGPHDHNEQFF
TGTGCCAGCAGCTTGTTTAGCGGGGGGCCACACGACCACAATGAGCAGTTCTTC
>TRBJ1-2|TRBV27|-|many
CASSPARQHYGYTF
TGTGCCAGCAGTCCCGCTCGGCAGCACTATGGCTACACCTTC
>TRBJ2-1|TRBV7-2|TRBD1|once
CARSQGDYYNEQFF
TGTGCCAGAAGCCAGGGGGATTACTACAATGAGCAGTTCTTC
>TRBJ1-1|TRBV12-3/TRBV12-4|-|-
CASRPPNKNTEAFF
TGTGCCAGCAGACCGCCTAACAAGAACACTGAAGCTTTCTTT
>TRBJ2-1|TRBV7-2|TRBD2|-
CASSSSGAGGRWGEQFF
TGTGCCAGCAGCTCGTCGGGGGCGGGGGGGCGGTGGGGTGAGCAGTTCTTC
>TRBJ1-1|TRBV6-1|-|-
CASRRSRYTNTEAFF
TGTGCCAGCAGGCGCAGCAGGTACACGAACACTGAAGCTTTCTTT
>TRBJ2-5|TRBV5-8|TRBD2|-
CASSSGLAGFSGSETQYF
TGTGCCAGCAGCTCCGGACTAGCGGGGTTTTCGGGTTCAGAGACCCAGTACTTC
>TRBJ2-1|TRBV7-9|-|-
CASSPLNGGTYNEQFF
TGTGCCAGCAGCCCATTAAACGGAGGAACCTACAATGAGCAGTTCTTC
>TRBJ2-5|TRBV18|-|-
CASSSGLKETQYF
TGTGCCAGCTCATCCGGATTAAAAGAGACCCAGTACTTC